This passage covers 13 T cell receptor beta chains from one sample sequenced in a study of blood T cell repertoires in COVID-19. Only in-frame clones appear in the TCRdb table, and some are missing; sequencing was by immunoSEQ multiplex PCR. In the table there are 85,000 to 90,000 clones, roughly 80% of which are singletons. Source material: peripheral blood. Receptor source: a woman over 75 with active or convalescent COVID-19.

V and J are TRBV19 and TRBJ1-3, with D uncertain. Deletions cut 5 bases from V and 0 bases from J, with 5 bases between. Germline V gene sequence: CDR1 LNHDA, CDR2 SQIVND (reference sequence). The length of the CDR3 is 13 residues. The CDR3 is CASSPSSGNTIYF. The CDR3 coding sequence is TGTGCCAGTAGTCCTTCCTCTGGAAACACCATATATTTT. Looking up the rest from reference TRBV19 and TRBJ1-3 gives the full variable domain: DGGITQSPKYLFRKEGQNVTLSCEQNLNHDAMYWYRQDPGQGLRLIYYSQIVNDFQKGDIAEGYSVSREKKESFPLTVTSAQKNPTAFYLCASSPSSGNTIYFGEGSWLTVV.

This clone came up once. The rearrangement joins TRBV20-1 to TRBJ2-7; 13 bases line up with TRBD2. Unmatched junction bases numbered 6, after V lost 3 bases and J lost 4 bases. CDR3 size: 15 residues. Germline V gene lookup returns CDR1 DFQATT and CDR2 SNEGSKA (reference sequence). The CDR3 nucleotides read TGCAGTGCTAGTACAGGACTAGCGGGGGTATACGAGCAGTACTTC. It yields the protein CSASTGLAGVYEQYF.

The chain carries TRBV6-6 and TRBJ2-7, with 7 bases aligning to TRBD2. The trim removed 2 bases at V and 0 bases at J, leaving 1 base unmatched. Germline V lookup: CDR1 MNHNY, CDR2 SVGAGI (reference sequence). This CDR3 region has 14 residues. This CDR3 reads CASSYAGDSYEQYF. The CDR3 bases are TGTGCCAGCAGTTACGCGGGAGACTCCTACGAGCAGTACTTC.

The chain links TRBV12-3 or TRBV12-4 to TRBJ2-7; no clear D. V lost 3 bases and J lost 6, with 9 bases in between. CDR3 length: 12 amino acids. DNA for the CDR3: TGTGCCAGCAGTTTGGTCGGGTTCGAGCAGTACTTC. The encoded protein is CASSLVGFEQYF.

The rearrangement uses TRBV30 and TRBJ1-4; 7 bases map to TRBD1. CDR1 and CDR2 from the germline V gene are GTSNPN and SVGIG (reference sequence). The CDR3 length is 13 residues. After removal of 3 bases from V and 7 bases from J, the junction contained 5 bases not matched to a gene. In nucleotides, the CDR3 is TGTGCCTGGAGAGTAGGGGGCAGTGAAAAACTGTTTTTT. This translates into CAWRVGGSEKLFF.

This clone was found once. The chain couples TRBV15 to TRBJ2-1; TRBD2 matches at 13 bases. The CDR3 runs to 16 residues. J was trimmed by 8 bases and V by 6 bases; bases with no gene match: 10. The germline V gene encodes CDR1 LNHNV and CDR2 YYDKDF (reference sequence). In DNA, the CDR3 is TGTGCCACCAGTGGGAGGACTAGCGGGAGAGTCTATGAGCAGTTCTTC. As protein: CATSGRTSGRVYEQFF.

This rearrangement joins TRBV28 to TRBJ2-3; the match to TRBD2 covers 9 bases. The CDR3 runs 14 residues. CDR1 MDHEN and CDR2 SYDVKM come from the germline V gene. Trimming removed 8 bases from V and 3 bases from J; junction bases left unmatched: 6. The CDR3 DNA follows: TGTGCCAGCCTCGCTAGCGGGAAGACAGATACGCAGTATTTT. This encodes CASLASGKTDTQYF.

The V gene is TRBV6-5, the J gene TRBJ2-5; D perhaps matches TRBD1 (5 bases). The CDR3 consists of 15 residues. Germline CDR1 is MNHEY and CDR2 is SVGAGI. V shed 2 bases and J shed 4 bases, with 14 bases lying between them. CDR3: CASSYGSPGIETQYF. DNA for the CDR3: TGTGCCAGCAGTTACGGGTCCCCAGGGATAGAGACCCAGTACTTC.

The rearrangement joins TRBV29-1 to TRBJ1-4; TRBD1 might be the D (5 bases). The V end lost 6 bases, the J end lost 6 bases, and 11 bases lay between the germline ends. The CDR3 is 12 residues long. Germline V gene lookup returns CDR1 SQVTM and CDR2 ANQGSEA. The CDR3 region has the DNA TGCAGCGTGGGGGGTACGGATGAAAAACTGTTTTTT. Its translation: CSVGGTDEKLFF.

The rearrangement uses TRBV18 and TRBJ1-3; 10 bases are shared with TRBD1. Looked up from germline, CDR1 is KGHSH and CDR2 is LQKENI. The CDR3 covers 15 residues. J was trimmed by 2 bases and V by 5 bases; bases with no gene match: 3. As DNA, the CDR3 is TGTGCCAGCTCAGCGGGACAGGGGACTGGAAACACCATATATTTT. It specifies CASSAGQGTGNTIYF. The full variable domain, rest sourced from reference TRBV18 and TRBJ1-3, is NAGVMQNPRHLVRRRGQEARLRCSPMKGHSHVYWYRQLPEEGLKFMVYLQKENIIDESGMPKERFSAEFPKEGPSILRIQQVVRGDSAAYFCASSAGQGTGNTIYFGEGSWLTVV.

The gene calls are TRBV9 and TRBJ2-2; 11 nucleotides match TRBD1. The trim removed 0 bases at V and 6 bases at J, leaving 7 bases unmatched. The CDR3 length is 17 residues. The germline V gene encodes CDR1 SGDLS and CDR2 YYNGEE. CDR3 DNA sequence: TGTGCCAGCAGCGTAGAATTGGGACAGGGGGGCGCCGGGGAGCTGTTTTTT. It translates to CASSVELGQGGAGELFF.

The V gene is TRBV24-1, the J gene TRBJ2-1, with D perhaps TRBD1 (6 bases). Germline CDR1 reads KGHDR; CDR2 reads SFDVKD. The CDR3 consists of 14 residues. The V end was cut by 5 bases, the J end by 4 bases, with 11 bases between. CDR3 nucleotide sequence: TGTGCCACCAGTGGCAGGGGCCTTTACAATGAGCAGTTCTTC. Translating gives CATSGRGLYNEQFF.

The V call is TRBV30, the J call TRBJ2-2; 8 positions agree with TRBD2. The germline gives CDR1 GTSNPN, CDR2 SVGIG (reference sequence). There are 13 residues in the CDR3. V shed 4 bases and J 4 bases; nucleotides not matched to a gene: 2. DNA of the CDR3: TGTGCCTGGACGGGGGGGGGCACCGGGGAGCTGTTTTTT. Residues: CAWTGGGTGELFF. Based on the CDR3 plus reference TRBV30 and TRBJ2-2, the full variable domain is SQTIHQWPATLVQPVGSPLSLECTVEGTSNPNLYWYRQAAGRGLQLLFYSVGIGQISSEVPQNLSASRPQDRQFILSSKKLLLSDSGFYLCAWTGGGTGELFFGEGSRLTVL.